The clone carrying this TCR beta chain has just one count. V was pared by 3 bases and J by 9 bases, with 7 bases of the junction left unmatched. Germline V gene sequence: CDR1 LNHDA, CDR2 SQIVND (reference sequence). This CDR3 contains 15 residues. This sample is drawn from a study of blood T cell repertoires in COVID-19. The data were produced by immunoSEQ multiplex PCR, yet TCRdb's version contains in-frame clones alone and is incomplete. The data contain over 250,000 clones, roughly 88% of them singletons. The sequenced material came from peripheral blood. The TCR comes from a woman in her 30s with acute or convalescent COVID-19. This chain joins TRBV19 and TRBJ2-1, with TRBD2 matching over 11 bases. The CDR3, as DNA: TGTGCCAGTAGTATTACTAGCGGGAGTTTTGGTGAGCAGTTCTTC. Protein: CASSITSGSFGEQFF.